This T cell receptor (beta chain) was recovered during a study of shared clonotypes between healthy human individuals. General study findings and limits: Non-shared clonotypes had lower generation probabilities than clonotypes shared by all four sorted-subset donors.

The CDR3 is 13 amino acids. Trimming left V 3 bases short and J 8 bases short, with 13 bases between. CDR1 and CDR2 from the germline V gene are SQVTM and ANQGSEA. Libraries were prepared by immunoSEQ multiplex PCR; TCRdb keeps only in-frame clonotypes and omits some of them. Among some 2,100,000 clones listed, about 93% were seen once. A note on this clone: Its matching antigen is unknown.

Terminally differentiated effector memory CD45RA+ cells were left out of the naive CD8 fraction, which was CD45RO-negative and positively selected for CCR7. Sequenced material: naive CD8+ T cells from PBMCs. This clonotype was sampled from a man younger than 35 in good health. Some clones in this sample may be carry-over from other donors' samples. The chain links TRBV29-1 to TRBJ1-4; no clear D. CDR3 DNA: TGCAGCGTTGAGACGGAACACCGGGAAAAACTGTTTTTT. This encodes CSVETEHREKLFF.